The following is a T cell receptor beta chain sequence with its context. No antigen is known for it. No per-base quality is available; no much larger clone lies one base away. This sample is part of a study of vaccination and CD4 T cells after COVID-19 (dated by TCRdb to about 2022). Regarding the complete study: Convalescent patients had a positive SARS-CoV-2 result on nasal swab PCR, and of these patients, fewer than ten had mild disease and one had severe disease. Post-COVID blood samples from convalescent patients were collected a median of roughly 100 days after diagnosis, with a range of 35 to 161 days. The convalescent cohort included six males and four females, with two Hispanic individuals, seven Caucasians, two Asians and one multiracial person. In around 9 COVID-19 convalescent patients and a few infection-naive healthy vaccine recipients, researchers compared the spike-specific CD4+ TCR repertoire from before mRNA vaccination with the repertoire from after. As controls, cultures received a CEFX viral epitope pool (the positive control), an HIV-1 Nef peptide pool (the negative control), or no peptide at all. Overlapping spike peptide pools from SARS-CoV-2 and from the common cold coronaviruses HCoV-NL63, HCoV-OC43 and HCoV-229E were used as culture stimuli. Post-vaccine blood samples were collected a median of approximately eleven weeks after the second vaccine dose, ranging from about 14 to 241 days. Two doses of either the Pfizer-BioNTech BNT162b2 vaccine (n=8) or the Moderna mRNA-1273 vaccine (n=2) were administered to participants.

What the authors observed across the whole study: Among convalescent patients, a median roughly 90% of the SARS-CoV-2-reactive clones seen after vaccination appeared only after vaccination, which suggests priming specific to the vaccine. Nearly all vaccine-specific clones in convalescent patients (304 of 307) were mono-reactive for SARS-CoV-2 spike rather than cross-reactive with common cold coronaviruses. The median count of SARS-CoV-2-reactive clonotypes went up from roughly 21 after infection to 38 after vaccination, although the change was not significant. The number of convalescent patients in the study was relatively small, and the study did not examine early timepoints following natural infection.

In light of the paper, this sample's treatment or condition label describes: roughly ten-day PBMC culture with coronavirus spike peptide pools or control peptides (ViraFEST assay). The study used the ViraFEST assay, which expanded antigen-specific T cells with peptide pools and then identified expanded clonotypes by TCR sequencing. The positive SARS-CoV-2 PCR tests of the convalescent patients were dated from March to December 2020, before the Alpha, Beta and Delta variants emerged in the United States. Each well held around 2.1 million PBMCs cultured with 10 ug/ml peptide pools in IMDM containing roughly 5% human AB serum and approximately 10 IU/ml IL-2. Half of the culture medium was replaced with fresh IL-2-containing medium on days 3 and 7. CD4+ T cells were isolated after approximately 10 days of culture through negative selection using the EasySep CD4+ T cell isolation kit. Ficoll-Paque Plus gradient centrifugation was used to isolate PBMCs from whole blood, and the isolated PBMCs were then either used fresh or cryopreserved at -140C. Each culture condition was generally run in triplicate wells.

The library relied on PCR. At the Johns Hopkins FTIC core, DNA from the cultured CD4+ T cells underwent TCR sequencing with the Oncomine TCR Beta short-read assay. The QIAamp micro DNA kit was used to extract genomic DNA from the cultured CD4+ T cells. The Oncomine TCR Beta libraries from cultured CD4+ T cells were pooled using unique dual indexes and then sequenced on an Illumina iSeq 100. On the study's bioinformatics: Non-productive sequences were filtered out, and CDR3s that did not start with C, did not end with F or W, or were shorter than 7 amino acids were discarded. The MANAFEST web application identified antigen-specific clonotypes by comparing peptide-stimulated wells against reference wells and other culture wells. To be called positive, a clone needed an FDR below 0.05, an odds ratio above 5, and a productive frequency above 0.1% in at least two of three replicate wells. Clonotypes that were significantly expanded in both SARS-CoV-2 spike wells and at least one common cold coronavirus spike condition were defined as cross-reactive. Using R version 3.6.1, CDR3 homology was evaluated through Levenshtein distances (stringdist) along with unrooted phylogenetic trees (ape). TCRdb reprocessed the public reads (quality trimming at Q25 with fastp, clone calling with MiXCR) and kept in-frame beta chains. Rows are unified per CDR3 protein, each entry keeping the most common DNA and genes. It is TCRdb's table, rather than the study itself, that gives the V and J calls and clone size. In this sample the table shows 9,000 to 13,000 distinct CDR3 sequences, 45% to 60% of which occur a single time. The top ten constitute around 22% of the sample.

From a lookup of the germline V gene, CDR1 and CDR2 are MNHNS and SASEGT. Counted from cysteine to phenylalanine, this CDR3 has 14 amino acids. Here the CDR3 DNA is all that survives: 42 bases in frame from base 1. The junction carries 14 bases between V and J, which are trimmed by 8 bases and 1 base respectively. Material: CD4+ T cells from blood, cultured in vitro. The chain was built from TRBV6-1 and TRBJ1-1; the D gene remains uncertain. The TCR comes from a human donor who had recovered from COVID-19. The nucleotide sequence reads TGTGCCAGCCAGCACCCCGGGGAGAACACTGAAGCTTTCTTT. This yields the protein CASQHPGENTEAFF.